The 2 T cell receptor beta chains given below trace back to one sample, sequenced in a study of neurological immune-mediated disorders. A single record per CDR3 protein comes from TCRdb applying MiXCR to the 5' RACE reads. Of some 29,000 distinct CDR3 sequences listed, 6.6% are singletons. The specimen sequenced was PBMCs. These receptors were taken from a woman between 50 and 59 years old in good health.

This clonotype came up many times. This sequence joins TRBV2 and TRBJ1-1; D may be TRBD1 (6 bases). Per the germline V gene, CDR1 is SNHLY and CDR2 is FYNNEI. The V end was cut by 6 bases, the J end by 10 bases, with 12 bases between. This CDR3 region has 11 residues. The CDR3 DNA follows: TGTGCCAGCAGCCCCACCAGGGGAGCTTTCTTT. This encodes CASSPTRGAFF.

The gene calls are TRBV5-1 and TRBJ2-1; 16 bases are shared with TRBD2. The germline V gene encodes CDR1 SGHRS and CDR2 YFSETQ. The V segment lost 4 bases and the J segment 6 bases; nucleotides outside the gene matches: 7. The CDR3 is 17 residues long. The CDR3, as DNA: TGCGCCAGCAGCCCGGGACTAGCGGGAGGGTTAGGCAATGAGCAGTTCTTC. Its translation is CASSPGLAGGLGNEQFF.